This TCR beta chain was recorded in a study of identical twins. TCRdb analysed the 5' RACE reads with MiXCR anew, one entry per CDR3 protein. Among 1.5 million to 2 million distinct CDR3 sequences, under 35% were seen once, and the ten largest hold about 0.25%. This clonotype was seen more than once but under ten times. The antigen remains unidentified. The length of the CDR3 is 15 residues. The V end was cut by 0 bases, the J end by 0 bases, with 12 bases between. The germline gives CDR1 DFQATT, CDR2 SNEGSKA (reference sequence). Overall study findings and caveats: Out-of-frame alpha sequences that twins shared showed excess low generation probability. Cross-sectional statistics, not tracking of the same donors, supported the conclusions. For monozygotic twins, models underestimated out-of-frame TCR alpha sharing. Memory repertoires lacked the insertion deficit that abundant cord blood beta clonotypes showed.

The sequence was collected from a newborn girl in good health. The J gene is TRBJ2-7, the V gene TRBV20-1; D remains unclear. Sequencing was done on a sample of cord blood. The CDR3 here is CSARDGKTTSYEQYF. The DNA of the CDR3 is TGCAGTGCTAGAGATGGGAAAACTACCTCCTACGAGCAGTACTTC.